This T cell receptor (beta chain) was observed in a study of PD-L1 blockade in urothelial cancer. V lost 5 bases and J lost 5, with 12 bases in between. In germline, CDR1 is SEHNR, CDR2 FQNEAQ (reference sequence). The CDR3 has 13 residues. Findings of the study overall: Larger 3-week expansion of tumor-associated blood clones was seen in durable-benefit patients.

Notes on this clone: Its antigen remains unknown.

Specified time point: pretreatment peripheral blood. Sequenced by immunoSEQ multiplex PCR; TCRdb stores in-frame clones only, minus some. Of around 40,000 clones listed, roughly 90% are singletons. The clonotype comes from a woman aged 55-69 years with urothelial cancer. This chain links TRBV7-9 with TRBJ2-5, with D maybe TRBD1 (6 bases). The material sequenced was PBMCs, taken around atezolizumab (anti-PD-L1) treatment. CDR3: CASSVTGLETQYF. In nucleotides, the CDR3 is TGTGCCAGCAGCGTAACAGGGTTGGAGACCCAGTACTTC. The variable domain in full, with the rest retrieved from reference TRBV7-9 and TRBJ2-5, is DTGVSQNPRHKITKRGQNVTFRCDPISEHNRLYWYRQTLGQGPEFLTYFQNEAQLEKSRLLSDRFSAERPKGSFSTLEIQRTEQGDSAMYLCASSVTGLETQYFGPGTRLLVL.